This TCR beta chain is from a study of early T cells in non-severe SARS-CoV-2 infection. About the study: Alpha and beta chains were unpaired, from unsorted whole-blood bulk RNA.

CDR3 size: 15 residues. Trimming at V came to 3 bases and at J to 9 bases, leaving 8 bases not matched to a gene. Looked up from germline, CDR1 is SGHKS and CDR2 is YYEKEE (reference sequence). Tagging with unique molecular identifiers was applied to individual cDNA molecules. TCRdb re-called the 5' RACE reads with MiXCR, one entry per CDR3 protein. The sample has 80,000 or so distinct CDR3 sequences, more than 5% seen once. Points from the study as a whole: Lookups in VDJdb leaned toward anti-spike CD8 responses and missed private and CD4 specificities.

This clonotype was seen ten or more times. Its antigen is as yet unknown. This TCR was recovered from an adult who was a healthcare worker with PCR-confirmed SARS-CoV-2 infection or an uninfected control (not recorded which). The sample taken for sequencing was whole blood. The chain employs TRBV5-5 and TRBJ1-6; TRBD1 aligns across 8 bases. The CDR3: CASSSTGESGSPLHF. The CDR3, as DNA: TGTGCCAGCAGCTCGACAGGGGAGAGTGGTTCACCCCTCCACTTT.